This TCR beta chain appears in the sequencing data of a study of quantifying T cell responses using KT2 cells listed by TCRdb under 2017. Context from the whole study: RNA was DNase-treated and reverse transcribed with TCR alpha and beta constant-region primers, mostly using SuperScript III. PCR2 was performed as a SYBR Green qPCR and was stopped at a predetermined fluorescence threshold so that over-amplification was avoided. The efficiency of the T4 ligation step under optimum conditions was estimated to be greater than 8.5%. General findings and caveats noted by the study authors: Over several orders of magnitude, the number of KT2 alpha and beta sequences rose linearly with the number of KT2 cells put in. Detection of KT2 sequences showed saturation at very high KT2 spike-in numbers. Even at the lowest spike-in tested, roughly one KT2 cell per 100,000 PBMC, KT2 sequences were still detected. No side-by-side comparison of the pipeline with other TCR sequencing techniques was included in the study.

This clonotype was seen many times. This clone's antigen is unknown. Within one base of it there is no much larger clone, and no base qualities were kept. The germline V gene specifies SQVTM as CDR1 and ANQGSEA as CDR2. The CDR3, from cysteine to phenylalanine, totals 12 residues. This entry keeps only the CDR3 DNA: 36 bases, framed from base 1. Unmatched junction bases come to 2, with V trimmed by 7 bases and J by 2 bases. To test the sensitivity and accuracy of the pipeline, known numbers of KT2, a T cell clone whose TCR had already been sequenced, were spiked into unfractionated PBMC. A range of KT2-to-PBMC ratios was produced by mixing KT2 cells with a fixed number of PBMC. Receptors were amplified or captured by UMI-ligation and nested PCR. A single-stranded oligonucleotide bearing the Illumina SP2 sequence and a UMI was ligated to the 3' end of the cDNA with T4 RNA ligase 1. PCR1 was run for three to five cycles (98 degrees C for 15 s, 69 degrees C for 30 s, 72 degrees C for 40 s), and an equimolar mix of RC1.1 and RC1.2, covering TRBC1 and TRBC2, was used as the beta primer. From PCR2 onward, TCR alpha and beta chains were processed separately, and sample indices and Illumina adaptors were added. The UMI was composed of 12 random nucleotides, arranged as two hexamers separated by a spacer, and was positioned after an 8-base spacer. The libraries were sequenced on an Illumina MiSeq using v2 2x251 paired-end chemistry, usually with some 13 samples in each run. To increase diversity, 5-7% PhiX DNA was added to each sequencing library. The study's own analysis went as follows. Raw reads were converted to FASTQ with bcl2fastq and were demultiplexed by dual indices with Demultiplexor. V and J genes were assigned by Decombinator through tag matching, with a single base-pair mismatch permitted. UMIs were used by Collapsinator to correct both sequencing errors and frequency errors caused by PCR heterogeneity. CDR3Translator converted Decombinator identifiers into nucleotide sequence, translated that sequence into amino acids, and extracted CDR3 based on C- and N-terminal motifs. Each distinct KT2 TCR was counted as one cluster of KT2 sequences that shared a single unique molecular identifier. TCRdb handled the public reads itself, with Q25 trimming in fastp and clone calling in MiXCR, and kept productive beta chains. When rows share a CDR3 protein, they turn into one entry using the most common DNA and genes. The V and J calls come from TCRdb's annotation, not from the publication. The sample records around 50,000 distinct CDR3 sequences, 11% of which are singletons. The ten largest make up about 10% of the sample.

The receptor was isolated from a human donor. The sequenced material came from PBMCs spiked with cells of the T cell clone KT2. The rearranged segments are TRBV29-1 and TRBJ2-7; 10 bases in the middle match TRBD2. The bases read TGCAGCGCTAGCGGGAGCCCCTACGAGCAGTACTTC. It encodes CSASGSPYEQYF.